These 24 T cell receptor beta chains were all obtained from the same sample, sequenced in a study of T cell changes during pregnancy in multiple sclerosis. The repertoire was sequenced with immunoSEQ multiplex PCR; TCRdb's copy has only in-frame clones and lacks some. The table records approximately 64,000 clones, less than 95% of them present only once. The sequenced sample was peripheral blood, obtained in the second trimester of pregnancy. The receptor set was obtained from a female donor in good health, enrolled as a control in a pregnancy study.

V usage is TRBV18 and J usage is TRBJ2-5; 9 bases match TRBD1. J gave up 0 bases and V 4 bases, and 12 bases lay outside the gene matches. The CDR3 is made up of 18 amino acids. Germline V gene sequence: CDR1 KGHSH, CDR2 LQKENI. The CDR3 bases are TGTGCCAGCTCACGGGCTTTTCGGACAGGGGCCAACCAAGAGACCCAGTACTTC. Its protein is CASSRAFRTGANQETQYF. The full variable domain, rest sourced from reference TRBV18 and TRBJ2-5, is NAGVMQNPRHLVRRRGQEARLRCSPMKGHSHVYWYRQLPEEGLKFMVYLQKENIIDESGMPKERFSAEFPKEGPSILRIQQVVRGDSAAYFCASSRAFRTGANQETQYFGPGTRLLVL.

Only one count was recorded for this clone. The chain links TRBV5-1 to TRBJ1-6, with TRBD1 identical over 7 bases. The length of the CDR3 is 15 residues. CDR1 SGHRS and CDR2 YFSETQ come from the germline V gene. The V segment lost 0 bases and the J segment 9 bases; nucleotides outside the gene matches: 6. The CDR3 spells CASSLAGQESSPLHF. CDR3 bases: TGCGCCAGCAGCTTGGCTGGACAGGAAAGTTCACCCCTCCACTTT.

CDR3 loop: CASSRGLAGLNEQFF. CDR3 DNA sequence: TGTGCCAGCAGCCGAGGACTAGCGGGGCTTAATGAGCAGTTCTTC. The chain is built from TRBV6-5 and TRBJ2-1; 12 bases fit TRBD2. The CDR3 is 15 amino acids. V shed 6 bases, J shed 7 bases, and the junction held 7 bases outside the gene matches. Looked up from germline, CDR1 is MNHEY and CDR2 is SVGAGI.

DNA of the CDR3: TGTGCCAGCAGCTCGCCGGGACTAACTCCTGGGGAGCTGTTTTTT. Its translation: CASSSPGLTPGELFF. The chain is built from TRBV5-4 and TRBJ2-2; TRBD2 aligns across 7 bases. Germline lookup yields CDR1 SGHNT and CDR2 YYREEE (reference sequence). This CDR3 region has 15 residues. With 3 bases clipped from V and 8 bases from J, the junction kept 10 bases outside the gene matches.

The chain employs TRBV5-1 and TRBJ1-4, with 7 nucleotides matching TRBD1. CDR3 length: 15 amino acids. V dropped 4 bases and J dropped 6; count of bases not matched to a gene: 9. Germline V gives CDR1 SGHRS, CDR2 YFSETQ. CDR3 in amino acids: CASSGTTGLDEKLFF. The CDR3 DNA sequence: TGCGCCAGCAGCGGAACGACAGGGTTGGATGAAAAACTGTTTTTT.

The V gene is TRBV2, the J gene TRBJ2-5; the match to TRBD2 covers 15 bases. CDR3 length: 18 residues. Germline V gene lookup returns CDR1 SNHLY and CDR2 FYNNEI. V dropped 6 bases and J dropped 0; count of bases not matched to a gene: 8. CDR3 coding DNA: TGTGCCAGCAGGGAGGCCGGGACTAGCGGGGGGTACCAAGAGACCCAGTACTTC. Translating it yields CASREAGTSGGYQETQYF.

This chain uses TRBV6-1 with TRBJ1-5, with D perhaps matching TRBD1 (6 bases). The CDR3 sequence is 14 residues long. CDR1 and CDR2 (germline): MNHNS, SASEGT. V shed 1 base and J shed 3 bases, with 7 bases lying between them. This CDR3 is CASSEGTDNQPQHF. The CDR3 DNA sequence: TGTGCCAGCAGTGAAGGGACAGACAATCAGCCCCAGCATTTT.

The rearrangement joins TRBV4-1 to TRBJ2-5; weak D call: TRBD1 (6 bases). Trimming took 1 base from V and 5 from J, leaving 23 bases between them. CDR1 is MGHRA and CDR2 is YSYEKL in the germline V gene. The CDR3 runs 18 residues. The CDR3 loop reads CASSQVTGHRFGEETQYF. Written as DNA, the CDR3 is TGCGCCAGCAGCCAAGTAACAGGGCATCGTTTTGGGGAGGAGACCCAGTACTTC.

For the CDR3, the DNA is TGTGCCAGCAGCGGTTTACCGCAGGCGTCGTACGAGCAGTACTTC. Its translation is CASSGLPQASYEQYF. This chain joins TRBV11-2 and TRBJ2-7; D call uncertain. Germline CDR1 is SGHAT and CDR2 is FQNNGV. The CDR3 totals 15 residues. Trimming shortened V by 5 bases and J by 4 bases, and 18 bases separated the two germline ends.

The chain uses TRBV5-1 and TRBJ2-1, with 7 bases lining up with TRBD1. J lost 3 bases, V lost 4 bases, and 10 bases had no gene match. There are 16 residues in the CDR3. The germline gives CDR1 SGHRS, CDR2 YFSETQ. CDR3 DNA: TGCGCCAGCAGCCCGTTGGGATCAGGGGGCTACAATGAGCAGTTCTTC. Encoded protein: CASSPLGSGGYNEQFF.

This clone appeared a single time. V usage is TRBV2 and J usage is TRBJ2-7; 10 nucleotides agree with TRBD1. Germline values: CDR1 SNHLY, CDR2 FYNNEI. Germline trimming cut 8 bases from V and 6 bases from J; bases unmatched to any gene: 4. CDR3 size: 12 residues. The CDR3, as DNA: TGTGCCAGCTTAAGGACAGGGGGCGAGCAGTACTTC. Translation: CASLRTGGEQYF.

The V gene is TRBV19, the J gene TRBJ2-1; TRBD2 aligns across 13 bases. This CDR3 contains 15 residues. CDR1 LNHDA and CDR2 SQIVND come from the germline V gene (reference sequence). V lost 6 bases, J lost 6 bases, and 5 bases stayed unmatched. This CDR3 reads CASSGTSGIRNEQFF. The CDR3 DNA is TGTGCCAGTAGCGGGACTAGCGGGATTCGCAATGAGCAGTTCTTC.

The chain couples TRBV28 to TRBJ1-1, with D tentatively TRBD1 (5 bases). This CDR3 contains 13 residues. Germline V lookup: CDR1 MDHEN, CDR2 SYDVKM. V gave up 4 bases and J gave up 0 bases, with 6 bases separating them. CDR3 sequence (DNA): TGTGCCAGCAGTTACAGGATGAACACTGAAGCTTTCTTT. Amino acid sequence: CASSYRMNTEAFF.

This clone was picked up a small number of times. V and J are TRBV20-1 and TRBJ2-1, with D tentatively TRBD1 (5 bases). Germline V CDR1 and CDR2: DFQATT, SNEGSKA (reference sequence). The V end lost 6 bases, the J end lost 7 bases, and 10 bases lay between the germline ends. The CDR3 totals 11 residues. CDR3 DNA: TGCAGTGCATTTTCAGGGAATGAGCAGTTCTTC. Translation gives CSAFSGNEQFF.

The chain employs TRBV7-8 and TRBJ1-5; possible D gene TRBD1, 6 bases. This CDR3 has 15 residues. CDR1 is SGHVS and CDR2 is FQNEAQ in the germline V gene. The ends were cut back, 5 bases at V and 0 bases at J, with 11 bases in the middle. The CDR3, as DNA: TGTGCCAGCAGCGAAGGACAGACTAGCAATCAGCCCCAGCATTTT. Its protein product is CASSEGQTSNQPQHF.

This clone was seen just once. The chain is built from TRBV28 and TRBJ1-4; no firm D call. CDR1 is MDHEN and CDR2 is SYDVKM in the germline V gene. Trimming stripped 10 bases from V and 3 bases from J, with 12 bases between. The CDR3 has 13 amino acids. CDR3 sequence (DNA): TGTGCCATCACTGAACAGCCTAATGAAAAACTGTTTTTT. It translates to CAITEQPNEKLFF.

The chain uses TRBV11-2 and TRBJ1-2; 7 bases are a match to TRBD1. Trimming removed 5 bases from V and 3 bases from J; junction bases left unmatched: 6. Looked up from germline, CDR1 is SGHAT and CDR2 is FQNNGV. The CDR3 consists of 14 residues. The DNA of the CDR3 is TGTGCCAGCAGCCCCAGACAGGGCTACTATGGCTACACCTTC. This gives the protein CASSPRQGYYGYTF.

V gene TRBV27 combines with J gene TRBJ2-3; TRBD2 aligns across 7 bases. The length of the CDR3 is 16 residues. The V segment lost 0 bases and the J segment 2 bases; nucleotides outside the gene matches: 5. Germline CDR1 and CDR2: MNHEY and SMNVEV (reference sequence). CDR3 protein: CASSLSNGRTTDTQYF. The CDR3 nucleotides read TGTGCCAGCAGTTTATCTAACGGGAGGACCACAGATACGCAGTATTTT.

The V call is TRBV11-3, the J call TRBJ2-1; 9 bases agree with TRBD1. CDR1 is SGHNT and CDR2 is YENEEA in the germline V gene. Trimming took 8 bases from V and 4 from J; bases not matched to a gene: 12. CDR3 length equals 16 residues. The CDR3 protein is CASGAGQGSTYNEQFF. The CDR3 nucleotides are TGTGCCAGCGGAGCGGGACAGGGCTCTACGTACAATGAGCAGTTCTTC.

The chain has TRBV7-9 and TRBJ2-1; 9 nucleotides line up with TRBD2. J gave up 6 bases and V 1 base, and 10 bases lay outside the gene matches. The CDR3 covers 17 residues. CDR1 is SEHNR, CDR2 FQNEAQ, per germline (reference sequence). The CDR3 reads CASSLDGRGGLPNEQFF. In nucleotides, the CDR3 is TGTGCCAGCAGCTTAGACGGGCGGGGGGGCCTCCCCAATGAGCAGTTCTTC. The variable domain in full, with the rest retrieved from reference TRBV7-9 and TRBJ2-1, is DTGVSQNPRHKITKRGQNVTFRCDPISEHNRLYWYRQTLGQGPEFLTYFQNEAQLEKSRLLSDRFSAERPKGSFSTLEIQRTEQGDSAMYLCASSLDGRGGLPNEQFFGPGTRLTVL.

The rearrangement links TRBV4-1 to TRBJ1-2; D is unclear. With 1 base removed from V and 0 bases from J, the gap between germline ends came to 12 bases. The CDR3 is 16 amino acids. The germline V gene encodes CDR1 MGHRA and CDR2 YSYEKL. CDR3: CASSQGRHPTNYGYTF. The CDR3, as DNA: TGCGCCAGCAGCCAAGGAAGACACCCAACTAACTATGGCTACACCTTC.

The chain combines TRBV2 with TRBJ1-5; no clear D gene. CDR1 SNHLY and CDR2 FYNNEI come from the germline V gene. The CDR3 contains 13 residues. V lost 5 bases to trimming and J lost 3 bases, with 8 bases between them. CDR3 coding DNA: TGTGCCAGCAGTCGACGGGACAATCAGCCCCAGCATTTT. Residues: CASSRRDNQPQHF.

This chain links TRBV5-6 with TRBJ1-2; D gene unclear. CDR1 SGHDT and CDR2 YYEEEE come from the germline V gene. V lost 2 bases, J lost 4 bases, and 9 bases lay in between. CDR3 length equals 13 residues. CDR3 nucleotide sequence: TGTGCCAGCAGCTTAGCAGGTAGCTATGGCTACACCTTC. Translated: CASSLAGSYGYTF.

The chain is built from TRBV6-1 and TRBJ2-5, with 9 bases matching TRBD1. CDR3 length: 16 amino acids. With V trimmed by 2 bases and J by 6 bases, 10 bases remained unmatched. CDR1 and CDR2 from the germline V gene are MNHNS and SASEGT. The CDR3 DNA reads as TGTGCCAGCAGTGAAAGACCCGGGACAGGGATCAAGACCCAGTACTTC. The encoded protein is CASSERPGTGIKTQYF.